The rows below give T cell receptor beta chains drawn from one sample of a study of blood T cell repertoires in COVID-19. The protocol was immunoSEQ multiplex PCR, while the TCRdb copy is restricted to in-frame clones and leaves out a portion. Of 250,000 to 300,000 clones listed, 83% are singletons. The sample consisted of peripheral blood. These receptors were obtained from a man in his fifties or sixties who had recovered from COVID-19. CDR3s include the opening cysteine and the closing phenylalanine or tryptophan. D genes are given only for firm matches. Clone size is stated in some rows and not others, as once, few, many or a class when expanded.

abundance | d_gene | j_gene | v_gene | CDR3aa | CDR3nt
few | . | TRBJ1-1 | TRBV5-1 | CASSLAGGRNPVGAFF | TGCGCCAGCAGCTTGGCCGGGGGGCGCAACCCCGTGGGGGCTTTCTTT
. | . | TRBJ2-7 | TRBV3-1/TRBV3-2 | CASSQWTSEQYF | TGTGCCAGCAGCCAGTGGACTTCCGAGCAGTACTTC
. | TRBD2 | TRBJ2-7 | TRBV19 | CASSSYAGLAGEQYF | TGTGCCAGTAGTTCGTACGCGGGACTAGCCGGAGAGCAGTACTTC
. | TRBD1 | TRBJ1-6 | TRBV5-1 | CASSSGQSSNSPLHF | TGCGCCAGCAGCTCGGGACAGTCCTCGAATTCACCCCTCCACTTT
. | . | TRBJ2-7 | TRBV6-5 | CASSYRGSLSYEQYF | TGTGCCAGCAGTTACAGGGGCTCTCTCTCCTACGAGCAGTACTTC
. | . | TRBJ2-5 | TRBV12-3/TRBV12-4 | CASSLAGVGTQYF | TGTGCCAGCAGTTTAGCGGGAGTAGGGACCCAGTACTTC
. | . | TRBJ2-1 | TRBV5-1 | CASSFRDTSYNEQFF | TGCGCCAGCAGCTTCCGGGACACCTCCTACAATGAGCAGTTCTTC
. | TRBD2 | TRBJ2-3 | TRBV3-1/TRBV3-2 | CASSQGGLAVRDTDTQYF | TGTGCCAGCAGCCAAGGCGGACTAGCGGTCAGGGACACAGATACGCAGTATTTT
. | . | TRBJ2-4 | TRBV19 | CASMQGTKNIQYF | TGTGCCAGCATGCAGGGGACCAAAAACATTCAGTACTTC
. | . | TRBJ1-4 | TRBV6-6 | CASSRSSGGAFEKLFF | TGTGCCAGCAGTCGCTCCTCGGGGGGGGCATTTGAAAAACTGTTTTTT
. | . | TRBJ2-1 | TRBV29-1 | CSVTRTAFYNEQFF | TGCAGCGTCACACGGACAGCGTTCTACAATGAGCAGTTCTTC
. | TRBD1 | TRBJ2-5 | TRBV6-5 | CASSYSLGGVQETQYF | TGTGCCAGCAGTTACTCGTTAGGGGGCGTTCAAGAGACCCAGTACTTC
. | . | TRBJ2-5 | TRBV2 | CASGETRVKETQYF | TGTGCCAGCGGGGAGACAAGGGTTAAAGAGACCCAGTACTTC
. | . | TRBJ1-6 | TRBV30 | CAWRIGDNSPLHF | TGTGCCTGGAGGATAGGGGATAATTCACCCCTCCACTTT
few | . | TRBJ1-3 | TRBV5-4 | CASSEMFGNTIYF | TGTGCCAGCAGCGAGATGTTCGGAAACACCATATATTTT
. | TRBD1 | TRBJ1-1 | TRBV19 | CATKGGRGNTEAFF | TGTGCCACAAAAGGGGGCAGGGGGAACACTGAAGCTTTCTTT
. | TRBD1 | TRBJ1-2 | TRBV6-5 | CATTGQLIYGYTF | TGTGCCACCACGGGACAGCTAATCTATGGCTACACCTTC
. | . | TRBJ1-2 | TRBV3-1/TRBV3-2 | CATRPGVNYGYTF | TGTGCCACCAGGCCCGGGGTAAACTATGGCTACACCTTC
. | . | TRBJ2-1 | TRBV29-1 | CSVGVGGGHNEQFF | TGCAGCGTAGGAGTGGGGGGTGGGCACAATGAGCAGTTCTTC
many | TRBD1 | TRBJ1-5 | TRBV2 | CAIQGTYNQPQHF | TGTGCCATACAGGGGACCTACAATCAGCCCCAGCATTTT
. | . | TRBJ2-1 | TRBV4-1 | CASSQTGGTGPYNEQFF | TGCGCCAGCAGCCAGACCGGGGGGACAGGCCCGTACAATGAGCAGTTCTTC
. | . | TRBJ1-6 | TRBV27 | CASSLERVGSPLHF | TGTGCCAGCAGTTTGGAGAGGGTTGGTTCACCCCTCCACTTT
. | . | TRBJ1-4 | TRBV5-1 | CASRPYGFEGEKLFF | TGCGCCAGCCGCCCCTACGGGTTTGAGGGTGAAAAACTGTTTTTT
. | TRBD2 | TRBJ2-4 | TRBV10-1 | CASSEGGGAKNIQYF | TGCGCCAGCAGTGAAGGCGGGGGGGCCAAAAACATTCAGTACTTC
. | TRBD1 | TRBJ1-6 | TRBV19 | CASSIGQGNSPLHF | TGTGCCAGTAGTATTGGACAGGGGAATTCACCCCTCCACTTT
. | TRBD2 | TRBJ2-4 | TRBV5-6 | CASSHPWGGVFYF | TGTGCCAGCAGCCACCCCTGGGGAGGGGTGTTCTACTTC
. | . | TRBJ1-3 | TRBV3-1/TRBV3-2 | CASSQTGSGNTIYF | TGTGCCAGCAGCCAAACAGGGTCGGGAAACACCATATATTTT
. | . | TRBJ1-6 | TRBV20-1 | CSARTGPPLHF | TGCAGTGCTAGGACAGGTCCACCCCTCCACTTT
. | TRBD1 | TRBJ2-2 | TRBV7-6 | CASSLVTGGSGELFF | TGTGCCAGCAGCTTAGTGACAGGGGGGTCCGGGGAGCTGTTTTTT
. | TRBD1 | TRBJ1-3 | TRBV9 | CASSVAGTAISGNTIYF | TGTGCCAGCAGCGTAGCTGGGACAGCAATCTCTGGAAACACCATATATTTT
. | TRBD2 | TRBJ2-7 | TRBV27 | CASSLKRGGSYEQYF | TGTGCCAGCAGTTTAAAACGGGGAGGGTCCTACGAGCAGTACTTC
. | . | TRBJ1-1 | TRBV7-2 | CASSLGSLEKNTEAFF | TGTGCCAGCAGCTTAGGATCCCTCGAGAAGAACACTGAAGCTTTCTTT
. | . | TRBJ2-1 | TRBV6-5 | CASRQGSSEQFF | TGTGCCAGCAGACAGGGCTCTTCTGAGCAGTTCTTC
. | . | TRBJ2-7 | TRBV5-1 | CASSLEPYEQYF | TGCGCCAGCAGCTTGGAGCCCTACGAGCAGTACTTC
. | . | TRBJ2-7 | TRBV6-5 | CASTSTGFYEQYF | TGTGCCAGCACCTCGACAGGTTTCTACGAGCAGTACTTC
. | TRBD1 | TRBJ2-4 | TRBV5-1 | CASSLWTGAKNIQYF | TGCGCCAGCAGCCTATGGACAGGGGCGAAAAACATTCAGTACTTC
few | TRBD1 | TRBJ2-7 | TRBV6-6 | CASSYRDRAEQYF | TGTGCCAGCAGTTACCGGGACAGGGCCGAGCAGTACTTC
. | . | TRBJ2-7 | TRBV30 | CAWSAGLVYEQYF | TGTGCCTGGAGTGCAGGGCTGGTCTACGAGCAGTACTTC
. | . | TRBJ1-3 | TRBV30 | CAWTGPPSGNTIYF | TGTGCCTGGACAGGGCCACCCTCTGGAAACACCATATATTTT
. | . | TRBJ1-3 | TRBV19 | CASSTIVDRSYGNTIYF | TGTGCCAGTAGTACCATCGTCGACAGGTCCTATGGAAACACCATATATTTT
. | TRBD2 | TRBJ2-5 | TRBV5-1 | CASSLAAGGMETQYF | TGCGCCAGCAGCTTGGCAGCGGGAGGGATGGAGACCCAGTACTTC